The rows below give T cell receptor beta chains drawn from one sample of a study of blood T cell repertoires in COVID-19. The protocol was immunoSEQ multiplex PCR, while the TCRdb copy is restricted to in-frame clones and leaves out a portion. Of roughly 390,000 clones listed, around 87% were seen once; the top ten hold around 9.3%. The sample consisted of peripheral blood. Receptor source: a woman in her twenties or thirties with COVID-19, enrolled during active disease. Both conserved end residues are part of each CDR3. Fields, in order: CDR3 protein, CDR3 DNA, clone size, J gene, D gene, V gene. D genes are given only for firm matches. Expanded clones are given a class, and other clones once, few, many or no size at all.

CASSTRQGAEAFF,TGTGCCAGCAGCACCCGGCAGGGCGCTGAAGCTTTCTTT,-,TRBJ1-1,-,TRBV7-3
CAWSVLLRGFYNEQFF,TGTGCCTGGAGTGTACTCTTGCGGGGATTCTACAATGAGCAGTTCTTC,-,TRBJ2-1,-,TRBV30
CASSPSVVGGGINNEQFF,TGTGCCAGCAGCCCTAGTGTAGTTGGCGGGGGGATTAACAATGAGCAGTTCTTC,-,TRBJ2-1,TRBD2,TRBV11-2
CASSQSRGRGGYTF,TGTGCCAGCAGCCAAAGCAGGGGGCGCGGTGGCTACACCTTC,-,TRBJ1-2,TRBD1,TRBV3-1/TRBV3-2
CASSLWNQPQHF,TGTGCCAGCAGCCTATGGAATCAGCCCCAGCATTTT,-,TRBJ1-5,-,TRBV13
CASSPRGSSYNEQFF,TGTGCCAGCTCGCCTAGAGGGAGCTCCTACAATGAGCAGTTCTTC,-,TRBJ2-1,-,TRBV18
CASSETSGTVQYF,TGTGCCAGCAGTGAGACTAGCGGGACGGTGCAGTACTTC,-,TRBJ2-7,TRBD2,TRBV2
CATSDPTGSSYNEQFF,TGTGCCACCAGTGACCCGACAGGGTCCTCCTACAATGAGCAGTTCTTC,-,TRBJ2-1,TRBD1,TRBV24-1
CASPTPEGLAGGLRTDTQYF,TGCGCCAGCCCGACTCCAGAGGGACTAGCGGGAGGCCTACGAACAGATACGCAGTATTTT,-,TRBJ2-3,TRBD2,TRBV5-1
CASSTWTSGVKETQYF,TGTGCCAGCAGCACCTGGACTAGCGGAGTGAAAGAGACCCAGTACTTC,-,TRBJ2-5,TRBD2,TRBV28
CASSQMTINEQFF,TGTGCCAGCAGCCAAATGACAATCAATGAGCAGTTCTTC,-,TRBJ2-1,-,TRBV3-1/TRBV3-2
CASSARPGQGTDTQYF,TGTGCCAGCAGCGCAAGGCCGGGACAGGGAACAGATACGCAGTATTTT,once,TRBJ2-3,TRBD1,TRBV7-3
CASSTRDRVVQPQHF,TGTGCCAGTAGTACCCGGGACAGGGTAGTCCAGCCCCAGCATTTT,-,TRBJ1-5,TRBD1,TRBV19
CASSNRASGRGNEQFF,TGTGCCAGTAGTAACCGGGCTAGCGGGAGGGGCAATGAGCAGTTCTTC,-,TRBJ2-1,TRBD2,TRBV19
CASNVLGTRGTGELFF,TGTGCCAGCAACGTTCTCGGGACTAGAGGAACCGGGGAGCTGTTTTTT,-,TRBJ2-2,TRBD2,TRBV2
CASSPGSLLDKNIQYF,TGTGCCAGCAGTCCGGGGTCTCTTCTGGACAAAAACATTCAGTACTTC,few,TRBJ2-4,-,TRBV28
CASSMSGLELFF,TGTGCCAGCAGCATGAGCGGCTTGGAGCTGTTTTTT,-,TRBJ2-2,-,TRBV6-5
CASSALQGPVINSPLHF,TGTGCCAGCAGTGCCCTACAGGGGCCAGTCATCAATTCACCCCTCCACTTT,-,TRBJ1-6,TRBD1,TRBV28
CATSSYDYGYTF,TGTGCCACCAGCAGTTATGACTATGGCTACACCTTC,-,TRBJ1-2,-,TRBV24-1
CASRLGGEAPFF,TGTGCCAGCAGATTAGGTGGGGAGGCGCCATTCTTC,once,TRBJ2-1,-,TRBV14
CASSISLHRVVSYEQYF,TGTGCCAGTAGTATATCCCTTCACAGGGTAGTTTCCTACGAGCAGTACTTC,-,TRBJ2-7,-,TRBV19
CASSWPGPSTELAGGPYEQYF,TGCGCCAGCAGCTGGCCGGGCCCCAGCACCGAGCTAGCGGGCGGACCCTACGAGCAGTACTTC,-,TRBJ2-7,TRBD2,TRBV5-1
CAIRTASSYEQYF,TGTGCCATAAGGACAGCAAGCTCCTACGAGCAGTACTTC,-,TRBJ2-7,-,TRBV10-3
CASSDRSRRGYTF,TGTGCCAGCAGTGATAGGTCCCGGAGAGGCTACACCTTC,few,TRBJ1-2,-,TRBV6-1
CASSQEGQGGNEQFF,TGCGCCAGCAGCCAAGAGGGACAGGGGGGCAATGAGCAGTTCTTC,-,TRBJ2-1,TRBD1,TRBV4-1
CASSFEREANYEQYF,TGCGCCAGCAGCTTTGAGCGGGAGGCAAACTACGAGCAGTACTTC,-,TRBJ2-7,TRBD2,TRBV5-1
CASSVGSSVSTDTQYF,TGTGCCAGCAGCGTAGGTTCGTCCGTTAGCACAGATACGCAGTATTTT,-,TRBJ2-3,-,TRBV9
CASTDRYTGELFF,TGCGCCAGCACGGACAGGTACACCGGGGAGCTGTTTTTT,-,TRBJ2-2,TRBD1,TRBV5-1
CASSPVFSGDTGELFF,TGTGCCAGCAGCCCCGTGTTCAGCGGGGATACCGGGGAGCTGTTTTTT,-,TRBJ2-2,TRBD2,TRBV7-3
CASSKRLGVYYEQYF,TGTGCCAGCAGCAAACGGCTAGGGGTATACTACGAGCAGTACTTC,-,TRBJ2-7,-,TRBV5-8
CASSMNRDSHSGNTIYF,TGTGCCAGTAGTATGAACCGGGACAGCCACTCTGGAAACACCATATATTTT,-,TRBJ1-3,TRBD1,TRBV19
CASSQRTGGIYGYTF,TGTGCCAGCAGTCAGCGGACAGGGGGTATCTATGGCTACACCTTC,-,TRBJ1-2,TRBD1,TRBV6-5
CASTRGAVSTDTQYF,TGTGCCAGTACACGCGGGGCAGTCAGCACAGATACGCAGTATTTT,-,TRBJ2-3,-,TRBV19
CASSPRGLAGNSYEQYF,TGTGCCAGCTCACCCCGGGGACTAGCGGGAAACTCCTACGAGCAGTACTTC,once,TRBJ2-7,TRBD2,TRBV18
CASSPLYTSGRPSGANVLTF,TGTGCCAGCAGTCCCCTCTACACTAGCGGGAGGCCCTCTGGGGCCAACGTCCTGACTTTC,-,TRBJ2-6,TRBD2,TRBV28
CASSQGPLALYEQYF,TGCGCCAGCAGCCAGGGCCCACTGGCCCTATACGAGCAGTACTTC,-,TRBJ2-7,-,TRBV4-1
CASSGGTSGSYPDTQYF,TGCGCCAGCAGCGGAGGGACTAGCGGGAGTTATCCAGATACGCAGTATTTT,-,TRBJ2-3,TRBD2,TRBV5-1
CASSQGRGGAGYTF,TGTGCCAGCAGCCAAGGGAGAGGGGGGGCTGGCTACACCTTC,-,TRBJ1-2,-,TRBV13
CASSFGTGGDDEQFF,TGTGCCAGCAGCTTCGGGACAGGGGGTGATGATGAGCAGTTCTTC,once,TRBJ2-1,TRBD1,TRBV5-6
CASSQVHSGANVLTF,TGCGCCAGCAGCCAAGTTCACTCTGGGGCCAACGTCCTGACTTTC,-,TRBJ2-6,-,TRBV4-1
CASSEDRFRSPLHF,TGTGCCAGCAGTGAGGACAGGTTTAGGTCACCCCTCCACTTT,-,TRBJ1-6,TRBD1,TRBV2
CASSWTGSSYNEQFF,TGTGCCAGCAGTTGGACAGGGAGCTCCTACAATGAGCAGTTCTTC,-,TRBJ2-1,TRBD1,TRBV2
CASTSTGELFF,TGTGCCAGCACCTCCACCGGGGAGCTGTTTTTT,-,TRBJ2-2,-,TRBV27
CAGGSSYNSPLHF,TGTGCAGGAGGGAGCTCCTATAATTCACCCCTCCACTTT,-,TRBJ1-6,-,TRBV18
CASSLVGDTEAFF,TGCGCCAGCAGCTTGGTGGGCGACACTGAAGCTTTCTTT,-,TRBJ1-1,-,TRBV5-1
CASSYWSSSSGNTIYF,TGTGCCAGCAGTTACTGGTCGTCGAGCTCTGGAAACACCATATATTTT,-,TRBJ1-3,-,TRBV6-5